The 14 T cell receptor beta chains presented below share a single source sample, sequenced in a study of T-cell reconstitution after alpha-beta-depleted transplantation in children. A TCRbeta library incorporating unique molecular identifiers was prepared. MiXCR was run by TCRdb on the PCR reads, yielding one entry per CDR3 protein. The sample shows a few hundred thousand distinct CDR3 sequences, around 15% of them seen only once. Sequencing was performed on PBMCs, mostly from graft donor cells, taken 360 days after TCRalphabeta/CD19-depleted stem cell transplant. All receptors derive from a boy in the first two years of life who had a stem cell transplant for Wiskott-Aldrich syndrome, so the T cells may come from the graft donor.

This clonotype was counted ten times or more. The chain carries TRBV5-1 and TRBJ2-5; no clear D gene. The CDR3 consists of 13 residues. Trimming cost V 3 bases and J 5 bases, with 11 bases left between them. Germline values: CDR1 SGHRS, CDR2 YFSETQ. CDR3 loop: CASSWAMGETQYF. CDR3 coding DNA: TGCGCCAGCAGCTGGGCAATGGGGGAGACCCAGTACTTC.

This clonotype was counted only a few times. The genes are TRBV12-3 or TRBV12-4 and TRBJ2-5; tentatively, D is TRBD1 or TRBD2 (5 bases each). The CDR3 consists of 14 residues. The ends were cut back, 6 bases at V and 5 bases at J, with 16 bases in the middle. CDR3 protein: CASSSGAGPETQYF. CDR3 nucleotide sequence: TGTGCCAGCAGCTCCGGGGCAGGACCCGAGACCCAGTACTTC.

This clonotype was seen many times. The rearrangement uses TRBV7-9 and TRBJ2-7, with D perhaps TRBD2 (5 bases). This CDR3 contains 15 residues. Germline V CDR1 and CDR2: SEHNR, FQNEAQ (reference sequence). The V and J ends lost 6 bases and 3 bases respectively, with 18 bases between them. CDR3 region: CASRDSGSKDYEQYF. As DNA, the CDR3 is TGTGCCAGCAGGGACTCGGGCAGCAAAGACTACGAGCAGTACTTC.

The chain joins TRBV20-1 to TRBJ2-3; D remains unclear. The CDR3 sequence is 11 residues long. In germline, CDR1 is DFQATT, CDR2 SNEGSKA (reference sequence). V was trimmed by 6 bases and J by 1 base, leaving 5 bases between them. The CDR3 sequence is CSATRTDTQYF. In nucleotides, the CDR3 is TGCAGTGCCACTCGCACAGATACGCAGTATTTT.

This clonotype was found many times. The chain combines TRBV5-1 with TRBJ2-7; 8 nucleotides line up with TRBD1. Germline V gene data show CDR1 as SGHRS and CDR2 as YFSETQ. This CDR3 contains 14 residues. Trimming took 1 base from V and 7 from J; bases not matched to a gene: 7. Written as DNA, the CDR3 is TGCGCCAGCAGCTTGTCCGGGACAGGATATGAGCAGTACTTC. It encodes CASSLSGTGYEQYF.

This clonotype occurred a few times. CDR3 sequence (DNA): TGTGCCAGCAGCCCTTCCCAACGGGGACAAGAGACCCAGTACTTC. It specifies CASSPSQRGQETQYF. The chain recombines TRBV7-9 with TRBJ2-5, with TRBD2 as a possible D gene (5 bases). The germline CDR1 and CDR2 sequences are SEHNR and FQNEAQ (reference sequence). Between the trimmed V and J ends, which lost 5 bases and 2 bases, there was a span of 15 bases. CDR3 size: 15 residues.

This chain connects TRBV5-6 to TRBJ2-1; TRBD2 aligns across 8 bases. Germline trimming cut 0 bases from V and 3 bases from J; bases unmatched to any gene: 8. The germline CDR1 and CDR2 sequences are SGHDT and YYEEEE. The CDR3 is 17 amino acids. The CDR3 loop reads CASSLESSGLDYNEQFF. The CDR3, as DNA: TGTGCCAGCAGCTTGGAATCTTCGGGACTAGACTACAATGAGCAGTTCTTC.

V is TRBV20-1 and J is TRBJ2-1, with D uncertain. The CDR3 length is 16 residues. Deletions cut 3 bases from V and 0 bases from J, with 15 bases between. Germline CDR1 and CDR2: DFQATT and SNEGSKA (reference sequence). The CDR3 loop is CSASPDTRNSYNEQFF. The CDR3 nucleotides read TGCAGTGCTAGCCCAGACACCAGAAACTCCTACAATGAGCAGTTCTTC.

V gene TRBV12-3 or TRBV12-4 combines with J gene TRBJ1-3; no reliable D call. The CDR3 consists of 14 residues. Between the trimmed V and J ends, which lost 7 bases and 3 bases, there was a span of 13 bases. The CDR3 DNA follows: TGTGCCAGCACCCCCTGGGGTTTTGGAAACACCATATATTTT. Translation gives CASTPWGFGNTIYF.

The sample holds a few counts of this clonotype. This chain links TRBV10-2 with TRBJ1-6; the D is unclear. The V end lost 4 bases, the J end lost 3 bases, and 10 bases lay between the germline ends. The germline V gene encodes CDR1 WSHSY and CDR2 SAAADI. The CDR3 totals 15 residues. This CDR3 is CASSVRTVYNSPLHF. DNA for the CDR3: TGCGCCAGCAGTGTACGGACCGTCTATAATTCACCCCTCCACTTT.

The table lists this clonotype with a count of one. The V and J genes are TRBV7-9 and TRBJ2-7, with D perhaps being TRBD1 or TRBD2 (5 bases each). This CDR3 region has 15 residues. Germline values: CDR1 SEHNR, CDR2 FQNEAQ (reference sequence). V was trimmed by 2 bases and J by 5 bases, leaving 16 bases between them. DNA of the CDR3: TGTGCCAGCAGCTTACGCCATGGGGGACGGAACGAGCAGTACTTC. It is translated as CASSLRHGGRNEQYF. Full variable domain (outside the CDR3, taken from reference TRBV7-9 and TRBJ2-7): DTGVSQNPRHKITKRGQNVTFRCDPISEHNRLYWYRQTLGQGPEFLTYFQNEAQLEKSRLLSDRFSAERPKGSFSTLEIQRTEQGDSAMYLCASSLRHGGRNEQYFGPGTRLTVT.

This clonotype has more than one count but fewer than ten. V is TRBV4-2 and J is TRBJ2-7, with D tentatively TRBD1 (5 bases). In germline, CDR1 is LGHNA, CDR2 YNFKEQ. The CDR3 extends over 17 amino acids. Trimming took 0 bases from V and 3 from J, leaving 18 bases between them. CDR3 region: CASSQDGDRGKYYEQYF. CDR3 DNA: TGTGCCAGCAGCCAAGATGGTGATAGGGGAAAATACTACGAGCAGTACTTC.

The CDR3 sequence: CAIRRGPNSGANVLTF. The CDR3 DNA follows: TGTGCCATCAGGCGGGGACCGAACTCTGGGGCCAACGTCCTGACTTTC. The chain links TRBV10-3 to TRBJ2-6, with D possibly matching TRBD2 (6 bases). Trimming took 6 bases from V and 0 from J, leaving 12 bases between them. Germline V CDR1 and CDR2: ENHRY, SYGVKD. The CDR3 is made up of 16 amino acids.

The chain recombines TRBV14 with TRBJ1-1, with 8 bases fitting TRBD1. Germline-derived CDR1 and CDR2 are SGHDN and FVKESK. The CDR3 is made up of 16 amino acids. With V trimmed by 4 bases and J by 0 bases, 7 bases remained unmatched. CDR3 amino acids: CASSLRQGRMNTEAFF. In DNA, the CDR3 is TGTGCCAGCAGCCTAAGACAGGGGCGCATGAACACTGAAGCTTTCTTT.